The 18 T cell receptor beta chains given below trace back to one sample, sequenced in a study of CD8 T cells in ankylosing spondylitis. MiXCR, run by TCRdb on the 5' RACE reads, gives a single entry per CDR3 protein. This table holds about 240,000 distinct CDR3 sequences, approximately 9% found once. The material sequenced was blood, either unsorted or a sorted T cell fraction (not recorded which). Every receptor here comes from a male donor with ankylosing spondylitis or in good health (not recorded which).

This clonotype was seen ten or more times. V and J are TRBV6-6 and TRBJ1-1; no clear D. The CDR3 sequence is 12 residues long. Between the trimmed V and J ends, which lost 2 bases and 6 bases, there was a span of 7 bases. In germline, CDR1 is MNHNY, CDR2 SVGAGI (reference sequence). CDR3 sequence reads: CASSYLQAEAFF. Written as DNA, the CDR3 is TGTGCCAGCAGTTACCTGCAGGCTGAAGCTTTCTTT.

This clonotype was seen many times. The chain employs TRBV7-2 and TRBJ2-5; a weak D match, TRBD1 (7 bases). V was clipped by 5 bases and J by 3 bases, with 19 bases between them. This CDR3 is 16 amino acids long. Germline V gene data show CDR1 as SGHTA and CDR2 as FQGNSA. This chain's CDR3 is CASSLRDSLREETQYF. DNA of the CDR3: TGTGCCAGCAGCCTGCGGGACAGCCTAAGGGAAGAGACCCAGTACTTC.

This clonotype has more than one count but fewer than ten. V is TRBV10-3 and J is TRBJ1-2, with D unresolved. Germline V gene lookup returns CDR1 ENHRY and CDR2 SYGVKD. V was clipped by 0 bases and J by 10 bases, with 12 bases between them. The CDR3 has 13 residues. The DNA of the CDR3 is TGTGCCATCAGTGAGTCGAACCCCTCCTTCTACACCTTC. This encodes CAISESNPSFYTF.

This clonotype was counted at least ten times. The CDR3 is CASSLLGLGEQYF. CDR3 nucleotide sequence: TGTGCCAGCAGCTTATTAGGATTGGGCGAGCAGTACTTC. The chain recombines TRBV7-2 with TRBJ2-7; no clear D gene. Germline V gene data show CDR1 as SGHTA and CDR2 as FQGNSA. The CDR3 runs to 13 residues. Trimming shortened V by 2 bases and J by 6 bases, and 11 bases separated the two germline ends.

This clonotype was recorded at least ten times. The CDR3 region is CASSLGTSGRSSYNEQFF. CDR3 bases: TGTGCCAGCAGCTTAGGGACTAGCGGGAGGAGCTCCTACAATGAGCAGTTCTTC. The V call is TRBV11-2, the J call TRBJ2-1, with TRBD2 matching 14 bases. Trimming removed 1 base from V and 0 bases from J; junction bases left unmatched: 2. CDR3 length equals 18 residues. From germline, CDR1 is SGHAT and CDR2 FQNNGV.

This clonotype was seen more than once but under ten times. The DNA for the CDR3 is TGCGCCAGCAGCCTCCTCGGACAGGGAGATGGCTACACCTTC. Its protein is CASSLLGQGDGYTF. The chain couples TRBV5-1 to TRBJ1-2; 8 bases line up with TRBD1. The CDR3 loop spans 14 amino acids. Germline V gives CDR1 SGHRS, CDR2 YFSETQ. J was trimmed by 6 bases and V by 4 bases; bases with no gene match: 8.

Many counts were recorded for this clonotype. CDR3 sequence reads: CSVETPGLGNTGELFF. The CDR3 DNA follows: TGCAGCGTTGAAACCCCAGGGTTGGGGAACACCGGGGAGCTGTTTTTT. The rearrangement uses TRBV29-1 and TRBJ2-2; the D gene is possibly TRBD1 (5 bases). Germline V lookup: CDR1 SQVTM, CDR2 ANQGSEA. V lost 2 bases to trimming and J lost 1 base, with 14 bases between them. The CDR3 has 16 amino acids.

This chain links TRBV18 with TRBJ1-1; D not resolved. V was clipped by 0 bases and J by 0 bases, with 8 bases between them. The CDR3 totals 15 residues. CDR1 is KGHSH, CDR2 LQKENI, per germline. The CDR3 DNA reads TGTGCCAGCTCACCACCCGGACGGGTGAACACTGAAGCTTTCTTT. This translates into CASSPPGRVNTEAFF.

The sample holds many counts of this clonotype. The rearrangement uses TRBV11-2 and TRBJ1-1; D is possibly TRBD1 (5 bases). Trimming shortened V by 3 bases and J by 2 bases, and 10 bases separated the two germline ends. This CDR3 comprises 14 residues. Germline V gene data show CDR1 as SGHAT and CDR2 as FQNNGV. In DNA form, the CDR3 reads TGTGCCAGCAGCTTCTACAGGACCAACACTGAAGCTTTCTTT. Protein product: CASSFYRTNTEAFF.

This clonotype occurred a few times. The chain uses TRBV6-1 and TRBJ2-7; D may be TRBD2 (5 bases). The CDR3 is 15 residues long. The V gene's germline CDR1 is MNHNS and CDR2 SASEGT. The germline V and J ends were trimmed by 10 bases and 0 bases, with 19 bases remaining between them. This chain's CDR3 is CATSSGDHRSYEQYF. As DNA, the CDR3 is TGTGCCACCTCCTCCGGGGATCACCGCTCCTACGAGCAGTACTTC.

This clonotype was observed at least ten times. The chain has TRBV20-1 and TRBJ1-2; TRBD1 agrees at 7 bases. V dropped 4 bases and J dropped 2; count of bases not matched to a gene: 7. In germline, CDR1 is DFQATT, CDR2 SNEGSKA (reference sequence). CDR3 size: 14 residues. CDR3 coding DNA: TGCAGTGCTATGCCGGGACAGAAAAACTATGGCTACACCTTC. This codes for CSAMPGQKNYGYTF.

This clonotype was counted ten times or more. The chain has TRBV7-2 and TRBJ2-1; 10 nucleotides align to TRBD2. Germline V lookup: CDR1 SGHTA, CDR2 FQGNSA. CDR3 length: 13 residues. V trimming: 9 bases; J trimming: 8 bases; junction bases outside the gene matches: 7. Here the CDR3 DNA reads TGTGCCAGTCAGCGGGGGGGCCTCCATGAGCAGTTCTTC. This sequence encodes CASQRGGLHEQFF. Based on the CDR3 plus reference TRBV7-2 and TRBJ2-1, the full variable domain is GAGVSQSPSNKVTEKGKDVELRCDPISGHTALYWYRQSLGQGLEFLIYFQGNSAPDKSGLPSDRFSAERTGGSVSTLTIQRTQQEDSAVYLCASQRGGLHEQFFGPGTRLTVL.

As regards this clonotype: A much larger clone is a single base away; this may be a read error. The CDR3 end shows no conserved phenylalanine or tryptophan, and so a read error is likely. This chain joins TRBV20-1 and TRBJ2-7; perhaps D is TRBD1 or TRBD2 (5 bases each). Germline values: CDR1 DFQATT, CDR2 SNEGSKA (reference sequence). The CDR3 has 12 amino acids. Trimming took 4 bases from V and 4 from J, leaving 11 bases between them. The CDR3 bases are TGCAGTGCTAATTCTGAGGGGTACGAGCAGTACCTC. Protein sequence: CSANSEGYEQYL.

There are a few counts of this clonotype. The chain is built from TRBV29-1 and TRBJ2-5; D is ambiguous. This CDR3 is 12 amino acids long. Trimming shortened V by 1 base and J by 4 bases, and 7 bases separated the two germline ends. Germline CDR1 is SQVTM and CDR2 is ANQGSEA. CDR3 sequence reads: CSVEGTRETQYF. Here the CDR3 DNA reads TGCAGCGTTGAAGGGACCCGAGAGACCCAGTACTTC.

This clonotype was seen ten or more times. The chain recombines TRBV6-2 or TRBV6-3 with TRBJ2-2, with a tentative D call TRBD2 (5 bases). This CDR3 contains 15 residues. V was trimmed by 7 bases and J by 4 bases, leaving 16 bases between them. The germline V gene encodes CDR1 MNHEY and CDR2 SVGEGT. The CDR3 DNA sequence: TGTGCCAGCACTCTCCTTACAAGCGGCACCGGGGAGCTGTTTTTT. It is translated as CASTLLTSGTGELFF.

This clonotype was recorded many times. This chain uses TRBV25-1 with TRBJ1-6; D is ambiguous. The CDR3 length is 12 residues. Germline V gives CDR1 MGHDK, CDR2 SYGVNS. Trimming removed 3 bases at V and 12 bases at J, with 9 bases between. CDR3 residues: CASSDAREPLHF. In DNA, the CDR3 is TGTGCCAGCAGTGATGCCCGGGAACCCCTCCACTTT.

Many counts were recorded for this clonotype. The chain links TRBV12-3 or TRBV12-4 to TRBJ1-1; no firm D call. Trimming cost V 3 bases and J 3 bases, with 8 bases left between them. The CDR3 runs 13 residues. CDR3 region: CASSFIQDTEAFF. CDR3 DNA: TGTGCCAGCAGTTTTATCCAGGACACTGAAGCTTTCTTT.

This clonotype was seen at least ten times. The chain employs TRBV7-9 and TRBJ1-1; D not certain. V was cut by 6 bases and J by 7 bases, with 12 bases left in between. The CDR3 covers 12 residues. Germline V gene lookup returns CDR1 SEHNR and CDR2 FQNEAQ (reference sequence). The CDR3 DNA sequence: TGTGCCAGCAGTCGCGACGGTCATGAAGCTTTCTTT. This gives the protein CASSRDGHEAFF.